Given below is one T cell receptor beta chain in context. The antigen is unknown. This sample stems from a study of T cell responses to AZD1222 COVID-19 vaccine. Germline values: CDR1 SGHDN, CDR2 FVKESK. This CDR3 has 14 residues. V lost 1 base and J 3 bases, leaving 9 bases between the germline ends. Overall study results and limits: Mapped onto spike, vaccine-associated CD4 TCRs spanned it and were dominant at 160-218 and 743-854. Repertoire sampling was restricted to post-peak T cell response timepoints.

Sequenced by immunoSEQ multiplex PCR; TCRdb stores in-frame clones only, minus some. The sample includes 100,000 to 150,000 clones, approximately 86% of them seen just once. The chain employs TRBV14 and TRBJ1-1, with unresolved D. The sequence was collected from an adult who received the AZD1222 COVID-19 vaccine. Sequenced here: peripheral blood, sampled 28 days after the second AZD1222 dose. The CDR3 region is CASSQGFWDTEAFF. CDR3 nucleotides: TGTGCCAGCAGCCAAGGGTTCTGGGACACTGAAGCTTTCTTT.